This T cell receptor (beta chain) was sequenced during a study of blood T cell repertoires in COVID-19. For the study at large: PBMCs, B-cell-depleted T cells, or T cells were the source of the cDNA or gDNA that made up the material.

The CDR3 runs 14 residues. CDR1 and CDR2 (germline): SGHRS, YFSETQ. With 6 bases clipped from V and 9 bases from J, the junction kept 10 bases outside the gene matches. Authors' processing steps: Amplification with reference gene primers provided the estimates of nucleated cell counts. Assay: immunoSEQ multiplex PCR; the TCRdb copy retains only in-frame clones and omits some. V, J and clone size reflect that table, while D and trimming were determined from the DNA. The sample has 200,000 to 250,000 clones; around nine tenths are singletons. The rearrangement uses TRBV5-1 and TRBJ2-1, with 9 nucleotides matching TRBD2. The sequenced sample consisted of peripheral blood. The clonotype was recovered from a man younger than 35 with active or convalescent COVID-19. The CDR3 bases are TGCGCCAGCATAGGGGTTAGCGGGAGCGGTGAGCAGTTCTTC. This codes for CASIGVSGSGEQFF.